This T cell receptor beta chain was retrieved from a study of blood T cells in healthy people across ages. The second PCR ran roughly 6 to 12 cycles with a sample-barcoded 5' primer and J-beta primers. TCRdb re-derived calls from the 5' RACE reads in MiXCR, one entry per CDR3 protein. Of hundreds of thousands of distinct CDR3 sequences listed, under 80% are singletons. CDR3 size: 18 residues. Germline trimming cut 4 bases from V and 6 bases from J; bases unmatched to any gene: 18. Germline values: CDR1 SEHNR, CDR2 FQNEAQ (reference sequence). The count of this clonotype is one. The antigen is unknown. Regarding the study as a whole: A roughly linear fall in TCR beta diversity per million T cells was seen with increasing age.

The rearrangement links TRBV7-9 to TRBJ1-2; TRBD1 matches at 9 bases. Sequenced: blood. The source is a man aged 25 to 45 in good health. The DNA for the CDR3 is TGTGCCAGCAGCTCCTCCTACTCCGACAGGGGGGGAATTCATGGCTACACCTTC. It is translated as CASSSSYSDRGGIHGYTF.